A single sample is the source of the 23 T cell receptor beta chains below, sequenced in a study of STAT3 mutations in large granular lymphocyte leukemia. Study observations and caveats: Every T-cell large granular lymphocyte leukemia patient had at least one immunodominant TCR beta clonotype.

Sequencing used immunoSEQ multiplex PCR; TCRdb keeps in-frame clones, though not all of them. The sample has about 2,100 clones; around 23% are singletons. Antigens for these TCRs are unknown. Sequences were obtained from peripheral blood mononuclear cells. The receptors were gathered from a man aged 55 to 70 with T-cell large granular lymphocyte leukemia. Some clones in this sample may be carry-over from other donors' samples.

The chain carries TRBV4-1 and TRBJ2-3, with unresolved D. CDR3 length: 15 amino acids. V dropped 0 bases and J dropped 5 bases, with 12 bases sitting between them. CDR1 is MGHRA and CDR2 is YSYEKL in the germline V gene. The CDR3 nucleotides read TGCGCCAGCAGCCAAGATCAGGCAGGTCTAGATACGCAGTATTTT. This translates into CASSQDQAGLDTQYF.

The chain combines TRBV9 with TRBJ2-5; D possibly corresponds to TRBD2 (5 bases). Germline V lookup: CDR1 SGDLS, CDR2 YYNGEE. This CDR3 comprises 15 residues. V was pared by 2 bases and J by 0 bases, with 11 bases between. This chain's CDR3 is CASSVGVPYQETQYF. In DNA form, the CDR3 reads TGTGCCAGCAGCGTCGGGGTCCCGTACCAAGAGACCCAGTACTTC.

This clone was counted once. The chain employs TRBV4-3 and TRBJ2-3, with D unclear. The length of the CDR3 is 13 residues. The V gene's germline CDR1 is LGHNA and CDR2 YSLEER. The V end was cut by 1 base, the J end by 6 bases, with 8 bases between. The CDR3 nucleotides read TGCGCCAGCAGCCAAGGGCCCTGGGATACGCAGTATTTT. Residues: CASSQGPWDTQYF.

The CDR3 DNA sequence: TGTGCCAGCTCACAAGGGGGGCCAGCAACTAATGAAAAACTGTTTTTT. This gives the protein CASSQGGPATNEKLFF. The rearrangement joins TRBV18 to TRBJ1-4, with D maybe TRBD1 (6 bases). The CDR3 length is 16 residues. CDR1 KGHSH and CDR2 LQKENI come from the germline V gene. V lost 4 bases and J 0 bases, leaving 12 bases between the germline ends. Supplemented by reference TRBV18 and TRBJ1-4, the full variable domain reads NAGVMQNPRHLVRRRGQEARLRCSPMKGHSHVYWYRQLPEEGLKFMVYLQKENIIDESGMPKERFSAEFPKEGPSILRIQQVVRGDSAAYFCASSQGGPATNEKLFFGSGTQLSVL.

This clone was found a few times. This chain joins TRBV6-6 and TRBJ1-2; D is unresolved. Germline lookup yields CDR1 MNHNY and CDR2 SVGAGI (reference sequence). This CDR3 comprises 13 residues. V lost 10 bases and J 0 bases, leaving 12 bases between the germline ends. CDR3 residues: CAIASDSNYGYTF. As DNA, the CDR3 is TGTGCCATCGCGTCCGACTCTAACTATGGCTACACCTTC.

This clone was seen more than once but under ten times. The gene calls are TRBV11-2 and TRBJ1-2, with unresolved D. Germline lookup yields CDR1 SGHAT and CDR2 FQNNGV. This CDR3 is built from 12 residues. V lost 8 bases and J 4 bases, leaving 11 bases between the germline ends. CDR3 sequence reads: CASGRIGYGYTF. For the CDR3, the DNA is TGTGCCAGCGGGCGGATAGGCTATGGCTACACCTTC.

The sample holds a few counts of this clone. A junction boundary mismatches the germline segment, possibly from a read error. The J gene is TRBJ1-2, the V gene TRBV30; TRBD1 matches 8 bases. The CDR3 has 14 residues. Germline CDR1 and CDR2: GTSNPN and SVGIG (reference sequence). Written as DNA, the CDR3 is TGTGCCTGGAGGAAGGGGGAGACAGGGGTTCAGCCGGCCTTC. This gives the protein CAWRKGETGVQPAF.

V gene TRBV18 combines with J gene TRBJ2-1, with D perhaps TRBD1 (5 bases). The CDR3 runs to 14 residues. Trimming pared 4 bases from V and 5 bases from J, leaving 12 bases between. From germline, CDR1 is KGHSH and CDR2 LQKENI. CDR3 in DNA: TGTGCCAGCTCACTTAGCTCAGGGAACAATGAGCAGTTCTTC. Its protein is CASSLSSGNNEQFF.

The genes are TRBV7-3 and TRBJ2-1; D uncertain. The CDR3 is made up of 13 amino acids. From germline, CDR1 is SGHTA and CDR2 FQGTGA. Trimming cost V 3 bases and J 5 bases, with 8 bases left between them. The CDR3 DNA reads TGTGCCAGCAGCTTTTCAAGGAACAATGAGCAGTTCTTC. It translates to CASSFSRNNEQFF.

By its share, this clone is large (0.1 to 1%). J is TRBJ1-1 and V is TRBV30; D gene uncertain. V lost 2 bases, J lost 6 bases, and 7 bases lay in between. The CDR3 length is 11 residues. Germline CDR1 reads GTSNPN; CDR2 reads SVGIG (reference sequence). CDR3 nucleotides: TGTGCCTGGAGTCGGGAATCTGAAGCTTTCTTT. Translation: CAWSRESEAFF.

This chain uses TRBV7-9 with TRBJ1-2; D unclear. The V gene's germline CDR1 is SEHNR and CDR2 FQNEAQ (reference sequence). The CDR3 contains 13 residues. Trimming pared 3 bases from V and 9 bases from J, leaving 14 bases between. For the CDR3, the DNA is TGTGCCAGCAGCTTCAGTTCTACTCCCAGCTACACCTTC. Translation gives CASSFSSTPSYTF.

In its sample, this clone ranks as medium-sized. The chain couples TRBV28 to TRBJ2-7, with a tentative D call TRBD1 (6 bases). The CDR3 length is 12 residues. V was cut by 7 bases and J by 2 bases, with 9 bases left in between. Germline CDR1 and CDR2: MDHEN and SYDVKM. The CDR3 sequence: CASNTGTYEQYV. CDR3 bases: TGTGCCAGCAATACAGGGACCTACGAGCAGTACGTC.

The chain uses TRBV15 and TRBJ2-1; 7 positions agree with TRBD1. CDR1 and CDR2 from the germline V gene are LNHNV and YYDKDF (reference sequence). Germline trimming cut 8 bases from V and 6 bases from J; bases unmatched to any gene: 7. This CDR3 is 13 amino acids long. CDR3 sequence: CATGVEGANEQFF. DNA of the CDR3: TGTGCCACCGGCGTAGAGGGGGCCAATGAGCAGTTCTTC.

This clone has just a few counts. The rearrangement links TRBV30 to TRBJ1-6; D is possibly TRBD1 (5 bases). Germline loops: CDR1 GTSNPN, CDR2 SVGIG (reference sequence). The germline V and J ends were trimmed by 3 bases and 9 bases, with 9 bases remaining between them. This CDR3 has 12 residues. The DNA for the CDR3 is TGTGCCTGGAGCAGGGCCGCTTCACCCCTCCACTTT. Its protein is CAWSRAASPLHF.

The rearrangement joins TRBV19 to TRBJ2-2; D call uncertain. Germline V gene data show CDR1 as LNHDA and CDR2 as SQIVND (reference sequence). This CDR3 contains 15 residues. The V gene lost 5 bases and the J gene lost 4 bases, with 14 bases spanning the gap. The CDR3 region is CASSPPGRPTGELFF. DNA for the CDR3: TGTGCCAGTAGTCCGCCCGGCAGGCCCACCGGGGAGCTGTTTTTT.

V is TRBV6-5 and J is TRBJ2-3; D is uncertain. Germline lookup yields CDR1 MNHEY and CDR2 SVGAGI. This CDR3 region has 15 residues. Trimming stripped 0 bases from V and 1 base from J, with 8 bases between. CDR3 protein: CASSYSGMRTDTQYF. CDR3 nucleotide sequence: TGTGCCAGCAGTTACTCAGGGATGCGCACAGATACGCAGTATTTT.

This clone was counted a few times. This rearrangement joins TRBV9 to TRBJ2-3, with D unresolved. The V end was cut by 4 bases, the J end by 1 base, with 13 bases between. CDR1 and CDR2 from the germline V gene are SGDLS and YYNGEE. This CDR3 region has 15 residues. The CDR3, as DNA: TGTGCCAGCAGCCCGCGAATTGGGGGCACAGATACGCAGTATTTT. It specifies CASSPRIGGTDTQYF.

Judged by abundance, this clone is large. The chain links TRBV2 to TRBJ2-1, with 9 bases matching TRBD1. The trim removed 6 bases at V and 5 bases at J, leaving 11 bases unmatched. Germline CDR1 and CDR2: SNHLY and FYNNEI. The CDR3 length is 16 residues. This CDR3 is CASRDTGQGLDNEQFF. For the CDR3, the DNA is TGTGCCAGCAGAGATACCGGACAGGGGTTGGACAATGAGCAGTTCTTC.

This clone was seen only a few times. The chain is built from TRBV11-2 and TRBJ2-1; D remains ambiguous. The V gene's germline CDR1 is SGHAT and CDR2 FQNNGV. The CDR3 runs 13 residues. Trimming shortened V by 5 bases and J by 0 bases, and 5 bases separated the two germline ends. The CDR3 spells CASSTSSYNEQFF. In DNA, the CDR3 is TGTGCCAGCAGCACGAGCTCCTACAATGAGCAGTTCTTC.

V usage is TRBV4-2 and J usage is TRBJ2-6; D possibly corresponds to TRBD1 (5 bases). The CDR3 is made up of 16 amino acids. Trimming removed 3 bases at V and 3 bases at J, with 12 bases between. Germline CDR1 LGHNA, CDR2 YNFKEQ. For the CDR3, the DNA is TGTGCCAGCAGCCAGGGCCAGGGAAGTGGGGCCAACGTCCTGACTTTC. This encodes CASSQGQGSGANVLTF.

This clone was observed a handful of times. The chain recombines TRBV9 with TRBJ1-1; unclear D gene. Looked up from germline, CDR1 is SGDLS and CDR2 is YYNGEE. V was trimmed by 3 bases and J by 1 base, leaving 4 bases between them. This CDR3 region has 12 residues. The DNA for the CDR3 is TGTGCCAGCAGCGGGCAGAACACTGAAGCTTTCTTT. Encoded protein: CASSGQNTEAFF. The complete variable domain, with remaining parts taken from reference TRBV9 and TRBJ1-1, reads DSGVTQTPKHLITATGQRVTLRCSPRSGDLSVYWYQQSLDQGLQFLIQYYNGEERAKGNILERFSAQQFPDLHSELNLSSLELGDSALYFCASSGQNTEAFFGQGTRLTVV.

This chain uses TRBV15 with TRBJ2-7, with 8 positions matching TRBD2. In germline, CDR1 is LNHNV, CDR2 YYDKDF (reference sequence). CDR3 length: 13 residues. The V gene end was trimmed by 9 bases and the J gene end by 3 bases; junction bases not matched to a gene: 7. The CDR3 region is CATSGTTYYEQYF. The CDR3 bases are TGTGCCACTAGCGGGACTACCTACTACGAGCAGTACTTC.

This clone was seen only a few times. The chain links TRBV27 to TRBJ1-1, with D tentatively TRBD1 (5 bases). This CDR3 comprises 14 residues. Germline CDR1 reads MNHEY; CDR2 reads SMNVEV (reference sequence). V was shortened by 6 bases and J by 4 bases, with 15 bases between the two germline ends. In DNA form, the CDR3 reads TGTGCCAGCAGGCCCCTAGACAGTGGCACTGAAGCTTTCTTT. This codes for CASRPLDSGTEAFF.